A single T cell receptor (beta chain) is shown here with its context. Trimming shortened V by 4 bases and J by 3 bases, and 15 bases separated the two germline ends. The CDR3 extends over 15 amino acids. Germline V lookup: CDR1 SGHRS, CDR2 YFSETQ. The data stem from a study of blood T cell repertoires in COVID-19. Original processing notes: Amplification with reference gene primers provided the estimates of nucleated cell counts. Using immunoSEQ multiplex PCR, the repertoire was profiled, and TCRdb retains in-frame clones only, with some absent. The V and J calls and clone size were taken over from that table, and D and trimming were inferred from the DNA. The top ten hold 3.6% of the sample, which has a few hundred thousand clones, 70% to 90% seen once.

The chain joins TRBV5-1 to TRBJ2-3; D is undetermined. Sequencing input: peripheral blood. This receptor was taken from a man aged 18 to 35 with active or convalescent COVID-19. CDR3 amino acids: CASSKDTQATDTQYF. CDR3 coding DNA: TGCGCCAGCAGCAAAGACACCCAGGCGACAGATACGCAGTATTTT.